The 31 T cell receptor beta chains below come from one sample, sequenced in a study of CXCR3-negative and CXCR3-positive naive CD8 T cells. All TRB cDNA libraries came from 5' RACE performed with UMI labels. TCRdb processed the 5' RACE reads again and assigns one entry to each CDR3 protein, with no DNA. The data include over 100,000 distinct CDR3 sequences; the top ten clones carry roughly 0.3%. Sequencing used naive CXCR3- CD8+ T cells from blood. Subset indicated: CD45RO-CCR7+CD27+CD95- naive CD8+ T cells lacking CXCR3 (TNR3-). Receptors were obtained from a human donor in good health. Some clones in this sample may be carry-over from other donors' samples.

V is TRBV5-1 and J is TRBJ2-7. CDR3 length: 14 amino acids. The germline CDR1 and CDR2 sequences are SGHRS and YFSETQ. CDR3 in amino acids: CASSWTGSSYEQYF.

The genes are TRBV6-5 and TRBJ2-7. This CDR3 spans 15 amino acids. The germline V gene encodes CDR1 MNHEY and CDR2 SVGAGI. CDR3 sequence reads: CASSYSTAYPYEQYF.

The chain uses TRBV12-3 or TRBV12-4 and TRBJ1-5; TCRdb's assignment of TRBD1 cannot be checked, as there is no DNA. CDR3 length: 15 amino acids. CDR3 sequence reads: CASRLGGFGNQPQHF.

The CDR3 protein is CSVSTGPAAQHF. The chain has TRBV29-1 and TRBJ1-5. The CDR3 covers 12 residues. Germline V CDR1 and CDR2: SQVTM, ANQGSEA.

Here the CDR3 reads CASSRGSLYNEQFF. V gene TRBV3-1 combines with J gene TRBJ2-1; TCRdb's D call, TRBD2, is unchecked because there is no DNA. Germline V CDR1 and CDR2: LGHDT, YNNKEL (reference sequence). CDR3 length: 14 amino acids.

V usage is TRBV19 and J usage is TRBJ2-2; TCRdb picks TRBD1, but there is no DNA to check that call. The CDR3 has 16 residues. Germline CDR1 is LNHDA and CDR2 is SQIVND (reference sequence). The CDR3 loop reads CASSLSPTGGTGELFF.

V and J are TRBV7-3 and TRBJ2-1; checking the TCRdb D call of TRBD2 is not possible without DNA. The germline CDR1 and CDR2 sequences are SGHTA and FQGTGA. There are 13 residues in the CDR3. The CDR3 is CASRGSGSGEQFF.

The chain carries TRBV7-2 and TRBJ2-1; the D call of TRBD2 rests on TCRdb alone, since no DNA is present to check it. Germline CDR1 is SGHTA and CDR2 is FQGNSA. The CDR3 has 15 amino acids. This CDR3 is CASSFNSGSYNEQFF.

The chain has TRBV20-1 and TRBJ2-7; the D call from TCRdb, TRBD1, cannot be confirmed without DNA. The CDR3 is made up of 12 amino acids. The germline CDR1 and CDR2 sequences are DFQATT and SNEGSKA (reference sequence). The CDR3 region is CSAPGTGYEQYF.

V is TRBV28 and J is TRBJ2-7. Germline V gene data show CDR1 as MDHEN and CDR2 as SYDVKM. CDR3 size: 15 residues. The CDR3 protein is CASSPTYYEIYEQYF.

The chain has TRBV20-1 and TRBJ2-7; TCRdb picks TRBD1, but there is no DNA to check that call. The CDR3 contains 14 residues. CDR1 and CDR2 (germline): DFQATT, SNEGSKA (reference sequence). Here the CDR3 reads CSARDHGGPYEQYF.

The rearrangement uses TRBV28 and TRBJ1-6; TCRdb picks TRBD1, but there is no DNA to check that call. CDR1 and CDR2 from the germline V gene are MDHEN and SYDVKM. This CDR3 has 20 residues. CDR3 sequence: CASSFSTPDLYSSYNSPLHF.

V gene TRBV7-9 combines with J gene TRBJ2-1; checking the TCRdb D call of TRBD1 is not possible without DNA. The V gene's germline CDR1 is SEHNR and CDR2 FQNEAQ (reference sequence). The CDR3 length is 19 residues. The CDR3 spells CASSMDRGVSKSSYNEQFF.

The gene calls are TRBV2 and TRBJ2-3; the TRBD2 assignment by TCRdb is unverifiable without DNA. The CDR3 consists of 16 residues. Germline CDR1 is SNHLY and CDR2 is FYNNEI. CDR3 loop: CASSPRTSGSADTQYF. Full variable domain (missing parts from reference TRBV2 and TRBJ2-3): EPEVTQTPSHQVTQMGQEVILRCVPISNHLYFYWYRQILGQKVEFLVSFYNNEISEKSEIFDDQFSVERPDGSNFTLKIRSTKLEDSAMYFCASSPRTSGSADTQYFGPGTRLTVL.

The V and J genes are TRBV20-1 and TRBJ2-2; TCRdb designates TRBD1, a call that cannot be tested without DNA. CDR3 size: 13 residues. Germline V gene sequence: CDR1 DFQATT, CDR2 SNEGSKA (reference sequence). CDR3 protein: CSAEGQGIGELFF.

This rearrangement joins TRBV19 to TRBJ2-7; TCRdb's assignment of TRBD1 cannot be checked, as there is no DNA. Germline V gene lookup returns CDR1 LNHDA and CDR2 SQIVND (reference sequence). The CDR3 extends over 15 amino acids. The CDR3 reads CASSPGPGGSYEQYF.

V and J are TRBV4-2 and TRBJ1-1. Germline CDR1 reads LGHNA; CDR2 reads YNFKEQ. The CDR3 contains 14 residues. CDR3 sequence: CASSQGRGPFEAFF.

The chain carries TRBV28 and TRBJ2-2; with no DNA, the TCRdb D assignment of TRBD2 cannot be verified. The CDR3 has 11 residues. The germline CDR1 and CDR2 sequences are MDHEN and SYDVKM. The CDR3 loop reads CSGAWAGELFF. The full variable domain, rest sourced from reference TRBV28 and TRBJ2-2, is DVKVTQSSRYLVKRTGEKVFLECVQDMDHENMFWYRQDPGLGLRLIYFSYDVKMKEKGDIPEGYSVSREKKERFSLILESASTNQTSMYLCSGAWAGELFFGEGSRLTVL.

V is TRBV20-1 and J is TRBJ2-7; there is no DNA to check the TCRdb D call of TRBD2. This CDR3 is 15 amino acids long. Germline V lookup: CDR1 DFQATT, CDR2 SNEGSKA (reference sequence). The chain's CDR3 is CSARPLAGDSYEQYF.

The chain combines TRBV4-2 with TRBJ2-3; TCRdb lists TRBD1, though no DNA is available to test this call. CDR1 is LGHNA, CDR2 YNFKEQ, per germline. The CDR3 runs to 16 residues. CDR3 region: CASSPRRGESTDTQYF.

V usage is TRBV25-1 and J usage is TRBJ2-5; TCRdb proposes TRBD1, but this gene call is untestable without DNA. From germline, CDR1 is MGHDK and CDR2 SYGVNS. The CDR3 sequence is 14 residues long. CDR3 protein: CASSEWDPTGTQYF.

The chain carries TRBV5-1 and TRBJ2-7; checking the TCRdb D call of TRBD1 is not possible without DNA. The CDR3 covers 14 residues. Germline assignment: CDR1 SGHRS and CDR2 YFSETQ. CDR3 region: CASSSPGRYYEQYF. Full variable domain (missing parts from reference TRBV5-1 and TRBJ2-7): KAGVTQTPRYLIKTRGQQVTLSCSPISGHRSVSWYQQTPGQGLQFLFEYFSETQRNKGNFPGRFSGRQFSNSRSEMNVSTLELGDSALYLCASSSPGRYYEQYFGPGTRLTVT.

The chain is built from TRBV6-5 and TRBJ1-1. This CDR3 spans 14 amino acids. The germline V gene encodes CDR1 MNHEY and CDR2 SVGAGI. The chain's CDR3 is CASSYSGLNTEAFF.

This chain links TRBV28 with TRBJ2-3; with no DNA, the TCRdb D assignment of TRBD1 cannot be verified. There are 13 residues in the CDR3. Germline CDR1 and CDR2: MDHEN and SYDVKM. The CDR3: CASTPDYTDTQYF.

The chain has TRBV7-9 and TRBJ2-3. Germline lookup yields CDR1 SEHNR and CDR2 FQNEAQ (reference sequence). CDR3 length: 14 amino acids. The CDR3: CASSPHVGTDTQYF.

V is TRBV5-4 and J is TRBJ2-7. The germline V gene has CDR1 SGHNT and CDR2 YYREEE (reference sequence). This CDR3 has 15 residues. The CDR3 region is CASSSYQGAPYEQYF.

The rearrangement links TRBV23-1 to TRBJ2-3; lacking DNA, the TRBD2 call made by TCRdb goes unchecked. TRBV23-1 is an open reading frame, and its role is uncertain. The length of the CDR3 is 18 residues. The CDR3 here is CASSQAGLAGDLPDTQYF.

This chain links TRBV19 with TRBJ2-1; TCRdb outputs TRBD1, but without DNA this stays unchecked. The germline V gene has CDR1 LNHDA and CDR2 SQIVND (reference sequence). The CDR3 contains 14 residues. CDR3: CASSFKGPSNEQFF.

This chain uses TRBV6-2 or TRBV6-3 with TRBJ1-2. The CDR3 sequence is 14 residues long. Germline CDR1 and CDR2: MNHEY and SVGEGT. The CDR3 loop reads CASSYGGPNYGYTF.

The J gene is TRBJ2-3, the V gene TRBV28; as DNA is missing, the TRBD1 call by TCRdb cannot be tested. The V gene's germline CDR1 is MDHEN and CDR2 SYDVKM. The CDR3 covers 15 residues. The CDR3 protein is CASRDTGTSTDTQYF.

V and J are TRBV6-5 and TRBJ1-1; without DNA, the TCRdb call of TRBD1 cannot be checked. Germline V gene lookup returns CDR1 MNHEY and CDR2 SVGAGI. CDR3 length: 14 amino acids. CDR3 region: CASSFFGTGDGAFF.